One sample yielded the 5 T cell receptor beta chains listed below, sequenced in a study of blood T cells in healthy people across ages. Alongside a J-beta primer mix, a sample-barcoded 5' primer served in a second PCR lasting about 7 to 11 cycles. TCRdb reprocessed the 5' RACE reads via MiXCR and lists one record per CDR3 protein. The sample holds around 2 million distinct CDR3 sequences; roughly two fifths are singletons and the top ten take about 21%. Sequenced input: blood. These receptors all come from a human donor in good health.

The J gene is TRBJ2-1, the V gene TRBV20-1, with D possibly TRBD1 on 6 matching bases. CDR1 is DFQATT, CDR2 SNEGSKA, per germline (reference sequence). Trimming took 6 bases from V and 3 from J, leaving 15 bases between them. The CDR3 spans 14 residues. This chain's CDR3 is CSAKTRGFYNEQFF. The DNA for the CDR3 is TGCAGTGCCAAGACCAGGGGTTTCTACAATGAGCAGTTCTTC.

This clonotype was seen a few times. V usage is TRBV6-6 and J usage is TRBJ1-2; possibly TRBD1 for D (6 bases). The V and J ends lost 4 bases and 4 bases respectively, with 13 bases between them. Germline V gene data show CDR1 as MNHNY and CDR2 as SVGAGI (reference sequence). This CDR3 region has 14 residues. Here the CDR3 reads CASSSADRFYGYTF. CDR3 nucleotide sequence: TGTGCCAGCAGTTCCGCGGACAGATTCTATGGCTACACCTTC.

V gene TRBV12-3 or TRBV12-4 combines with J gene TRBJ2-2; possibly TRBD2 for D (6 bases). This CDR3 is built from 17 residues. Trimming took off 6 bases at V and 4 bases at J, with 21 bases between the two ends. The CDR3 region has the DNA TGTGCCAGCAGGTCCCCCTCCGGACACGGGGGCACCGGGGAGCTGTTTTTT. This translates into CASRSPSGHGGTGELFF.

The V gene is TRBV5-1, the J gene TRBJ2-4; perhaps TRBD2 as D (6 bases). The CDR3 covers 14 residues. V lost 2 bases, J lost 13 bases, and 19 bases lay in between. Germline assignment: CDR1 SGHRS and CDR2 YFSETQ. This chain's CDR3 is CASSFLSGRGEQYF. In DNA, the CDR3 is TGCGCCAGCAGCTTTCTTAGTGGGCGCGGGGAGCAGTACTTC.

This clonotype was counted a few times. CDR3 bases: TGCAGTGCTAGAGAATCCCGGCACAATGAGCAGTTCTTC. Translation: CSARESRHNEQFF. The J gene is TRBJ2-1, the V gene TRBV20-1; D not resolved. The V gene lost 0 bases and the J gene lost 5 bases, with 8 bases spanning the gap. This CDR3 is built from 13 residues. Germline CDR1 reads DFQATT; CDR2 reads SNEGSKA (reference sequence).